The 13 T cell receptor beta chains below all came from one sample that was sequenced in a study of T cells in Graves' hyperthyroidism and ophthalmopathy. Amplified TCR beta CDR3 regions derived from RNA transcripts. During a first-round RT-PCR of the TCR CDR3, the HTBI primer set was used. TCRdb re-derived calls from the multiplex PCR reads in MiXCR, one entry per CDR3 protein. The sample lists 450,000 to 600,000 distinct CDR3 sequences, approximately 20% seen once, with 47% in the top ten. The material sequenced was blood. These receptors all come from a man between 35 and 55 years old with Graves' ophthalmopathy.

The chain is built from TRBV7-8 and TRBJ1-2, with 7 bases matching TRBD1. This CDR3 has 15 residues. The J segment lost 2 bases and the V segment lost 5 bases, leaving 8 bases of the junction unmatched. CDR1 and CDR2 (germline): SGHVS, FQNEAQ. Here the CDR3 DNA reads TGTGCCAGCAGCATCCTGACAGGGCCGAACTATGGCTACACCTTC. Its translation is CASSILTGPNYGYTF.

CDR3 amino acids: CASRRRTNTEAFF. The DNA for the CDR3 is TGTGCCAGCAGACGACGGACGAACACTGAAGCTTTCTTT. The chain uses TRBV6-1 and TRBJ1-1; D gene unclear. V lost 6 bases, J lost 1 base, and 9 bases lay in between. There are 13 residues in the CDR3. Germline CDR1 reads MNHNS; CDR2 reads SASEGT.

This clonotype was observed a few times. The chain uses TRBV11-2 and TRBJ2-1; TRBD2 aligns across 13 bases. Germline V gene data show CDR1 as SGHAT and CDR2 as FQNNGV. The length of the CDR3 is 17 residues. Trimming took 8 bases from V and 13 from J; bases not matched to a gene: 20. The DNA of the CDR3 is TGTGCCAGCGGATACCCCCCTACCGGGACTAGCGGGACCGCCCAGTTCTTC. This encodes CASGYPPTGTSGTAQFF.

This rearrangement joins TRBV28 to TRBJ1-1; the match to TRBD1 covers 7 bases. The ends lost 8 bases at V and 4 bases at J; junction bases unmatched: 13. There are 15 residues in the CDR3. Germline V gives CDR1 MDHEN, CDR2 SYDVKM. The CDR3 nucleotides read TGTGCCAGCTTTGGGGGCAGCCAGGGGGGCACTGAAGCTTTCTTT. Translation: CASFGGSQGGTEAFF. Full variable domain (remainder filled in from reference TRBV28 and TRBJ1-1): DVKVTQSSRYLVKRTGEKVFLECVQDMDHENMFWYRQDPGLGLRLIYFSYDVKMKEKGDIPEGYSVSREKKERFSLILESASTNQTSMYLCASFGGSQGGTEAFFGQGTRLTVV.

For the CDR3, the DNA is TGTGCCAGCAAAACCGGACAGGGGCTATGGGGCTACACCTTC. This sequence encodes CASKTGQGLWGYTF. V and J are TRBV6-1 and TRBJ1-2, with 9 bases that match TRBD1. CDR3 length: 14 amino acids. V shed 7 bases and J 8 bases; nucleotides not matched to a gene: 11. The germline gives CDR1 MNHNS, CDR2 SASEGT.

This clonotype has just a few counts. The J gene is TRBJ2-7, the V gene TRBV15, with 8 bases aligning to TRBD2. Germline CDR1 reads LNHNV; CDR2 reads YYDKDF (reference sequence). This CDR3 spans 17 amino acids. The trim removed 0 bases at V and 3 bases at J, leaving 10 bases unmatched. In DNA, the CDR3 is TGTGCCACCAGCAGAGAAGGGGGAGCGGGAGCCTTCTACGAGCAGTACTTC. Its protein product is CATSREGGAGAFYEQYF.

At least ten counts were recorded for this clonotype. CDR3 protein: CASSYSLRGTYEQYF. CDR3 DNA: TGTGCCAGCAGTTACTCCCTGCGGGGAACCTACGAGCAGTACTTC. The chain employs TRBV6-5 and TRBJ2-7; D is perhaps TRBD2 (6 bases). The length of the CDR3 is 15 residues. CDR1 and CDR2 from the germline V gene are MNHEY and SVGAGI. V was shortened by 0 bases and J by 2 bases, with 11 bases between the two germline ends.

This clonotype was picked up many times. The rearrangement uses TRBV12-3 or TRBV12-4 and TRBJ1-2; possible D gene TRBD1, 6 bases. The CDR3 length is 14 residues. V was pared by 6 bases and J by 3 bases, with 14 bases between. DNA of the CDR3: TGTGCCAGCAGCCTCCTATGGGGGCACTATGGCTACACCTTC. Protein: CASSLLWGHYGYTF.

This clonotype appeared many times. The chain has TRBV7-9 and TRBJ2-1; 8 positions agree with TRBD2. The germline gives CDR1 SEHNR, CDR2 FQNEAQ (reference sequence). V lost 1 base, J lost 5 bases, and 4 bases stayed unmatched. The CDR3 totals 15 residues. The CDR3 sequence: CASSLGGGRHNEQFF. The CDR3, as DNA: TGTGCCAGCAGCTTAGGCGGCGGGAGGCACAATGAGCAGTTCTTC. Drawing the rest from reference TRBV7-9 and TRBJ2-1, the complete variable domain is DTGVSQNPRHKITKRGQNVTFRCDPISEHNRLYWYRQTLGQGPEFLTYFQNEAQLEKSRLLSDRFSAERPKGSFSTLEIQRTEQGDSAMYLCASSLGGGRHNEQFFGPGTRLTVL.

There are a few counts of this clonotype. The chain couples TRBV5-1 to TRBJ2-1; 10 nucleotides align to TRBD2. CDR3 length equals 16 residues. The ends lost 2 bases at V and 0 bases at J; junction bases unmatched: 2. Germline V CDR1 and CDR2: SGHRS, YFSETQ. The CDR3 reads CASSLGLAASYNEQFF. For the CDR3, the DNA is TGCGCCAGCAGCTTAGGACTAGCGGCCTCCTACAATGAGCAGTTCTTC.

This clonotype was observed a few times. As DNA, the CDR3 is TGTGCCAGTAGTATTTTCTACCGGGACAGGGAAGAGACCCAGTACTTC. Its translation: CASSIFYRDREETQYF. This chain links TRBV19 with TRBJ2-5; 9 bases match TRBD1. V shed 3 bases, J shed 3 bases, and the junction held 8 bases outside the gene matches. The CDR3 spans 16 residues. In germline, CDR1 is LNHDA, CDR2 SQIVND (reference sequence). Together with reference TRBV19 and TRBJ2-5, the CDR3 gives the full variable domain: DGGITQSPKYLFRKEGQNVTLSCEQNLNHDAMYWYRQDPGQGLRLIYYSQIVNDFQKGDIAEGYSVSREKKESFPLTVTSAQKNPTAFYLCASSIFYRDREETQYFGPGTRLLVL.

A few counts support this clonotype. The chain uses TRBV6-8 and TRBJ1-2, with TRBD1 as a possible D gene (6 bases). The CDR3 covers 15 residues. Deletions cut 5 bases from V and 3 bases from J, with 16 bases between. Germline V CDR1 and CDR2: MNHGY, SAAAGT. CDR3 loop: CASSLRNRVDYGYTF. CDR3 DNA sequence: TGTGCCAGCAGTCTCCGGAACAGGGTAGACTATGGCTACACCTTC.

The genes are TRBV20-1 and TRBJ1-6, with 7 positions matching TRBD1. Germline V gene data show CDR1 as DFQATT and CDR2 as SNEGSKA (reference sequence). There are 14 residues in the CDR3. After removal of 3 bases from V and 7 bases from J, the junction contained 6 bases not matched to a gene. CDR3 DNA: TGCAGTGCTAGGAGGACAGGAAGAAATTCACCCCTCCACTTT. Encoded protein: CSARRTGRNSPLHF.